This T cell receptor (beta chain) emerged from a study of identical twins. Study-level points and caveats: Memory repertoires lacked the insertion deficit that abundant cord blood beta clonotypes showed. Modeled out-of-frame TCR alpha sharing in monozygotic twins fell below observed levels. Not following the same donors, the study drew its conclusions from cross-sectional statistical analysis.

Comments on this clonotype: Its target is not known.

MiXCR was run by TCRdb on the 5' RACE reads, yielding one entry per CDR3 protein. The sample contains hundreds of thousands of distinct CDR3 sequences, 20% to 25% of which appear only once. CDR1 and CDR2 from the germline V gene are SQVTM and ANQGSEA. This CDR3 is 13 amino acids long. V was trimmed by 6 bases and J by 12 bases, leaving 22 bases between them. Everyone who gave samples was a healthy Caucasian. These records were also assigned to another study, of yellow fever vaccine responses in identical twins.

The TCR originated in a woman aged 18-29 years in good health. This sequence joins TRBV29-1 and TRBJ2-3, with D maybe TRBD2 (5 bases). The material sequenced was CD4+ T cells sorted from blood. The CDR3: CSVVDPSSTDQYF. CDR3 coding DNA: TGCAGCGTAGTTGACCCATCTAGCACAGATCAGTATTTT.